These T cell receptor beta chains were read from a single sample in a study of blood T cell repertoires in COVID-19. Libraries were prepared by immunoSEQ multiplex PCR; TCRdb keeps only in-frame clonotypes and omits some of them. In the table there are approximately 270,000 clones, approximately 85% of which are singletons. Material for sequencing was PBMCs or T cells enriched from blood (not recorded which). The receptor set was obtained from a woman aged 25 to 45 who had recovered from COVID-19. Both conserved end residues are part of each CDR3. A D gene is named only where the DNA matches it firmly. Some rows mark clone size as missing; the rest say once, few, many or name a class of expanded clone.

.,TRBJ1-5,TRBV3-1/TRBV3-2,.,TGTGCCAGCAGCCCGTGCTGGGAAGGGGATCAGCCCCAGCATTTT,CASSPCWEGDQPQHF
.,TRBJ2-7,TRBV9,.,TGTGCCAGCAGCGTAGGGCAGGGCCACGAGCAGTACTTC,CASSVGQGHEQYF
.,TRBJ2-5,TRBV28,TRBD1,TGTGCCAGCAGTTTCTCTGATTCGACAGGGAGCCAAGAGACCCAGTACTTC,CASSFSDSTGSQETQYF
.,TRBJ2-6,TRBV15,.,TGTGCCACCAGCAGAGACGGGGAGCCTGGGGCCAACGTCCTGACTTTC,CATSRDGEPGANVLTF
.,TRBJ2-1,TRBV9,.,TGTGCCAGCAGCGTTGGTTCCTCCGGGGGCAATGAGCAGTTCTTC,CASSVGSSGGNEQFF
.,TRBJ1-1,TRBV6-5,TRBD1,TGTGCCAGTTATCGGACAGGGAAACAAGAAGCTTTCTTT,CASYRTGKQEAFF
.,TRBJ1-6,TRBV30,.,TGTGCCTGGACACTACCTGGCGGCGGCGTTTCACCCCTCCACTTT,CAWTLPGGGVSPLHF
many,TRBJ1-2,TRBV4-1,.,TGCGCCAGCAGCAGATTGACCCCTGAGGGCCTTGGCTACACCTTC,CASSRLTPEGLGYTF
.,TRBJ2-7,TRBV24-1,.,TGTGCCACCAGTGATCCGGATGGGAGCGGCGAGCAGTACTTC,CATSDPDGSGEQYF
.,TRBJ1-6,TRBV5-6,TRBD1,TGTGCCAGCAGCTCGGTCAGGGGGCCAGGTTCACCCCTCCACTTT,CASSSVRGPGSPLHF
.,TRBJ2-1,TRBV19,TRBD1,TGTGCCAGTCGGCAGGGACAGACGACCTACAATGAGCAGTTCTTC,CASRQGQTTYNEQFF
.,TRBJ2-5,TRBV27,.,TGTGCCAGCAGTTTAACAGGGTGGGTAGCAGAGACCCAGTACTTC,CASSLTGWVAETQYF
.,TRBJ2-3,TRBV7-3,.,TGTGCCAGCAGCTTGCAGGGAAGAACAGATACGCAGTATTTT,CASSLQGRTDTQYF
few,TRBJ1-5,TRBV10-1,.,TGCGCCAGCAGTGGACACTCCAATCAGCCCCAGCATTTT,CASSGHSNQPQHF